These 5 T cell receptor beta chains were sequenced from one sample in a study of glioma-infiltrating T cells after dendritic cell vaccination. Assay: immunoSEQ multiplex PCR; the TCRdb copy retains only in-frame clones and omits some. The top ten clones hold approximately 2% of a sample with 90,000 or so clones, approximately 80% of them seen once. Specified time point: after dendritic cell vaccination, including at tumor progression/relapse. This specimen was blood, taken after dendritic cell vaccination. All receptors derive from a human donor with glioblastoma.

This chain joins TRBV5-1 and TRBJ1-1, with a possible D match to TRBD1 (5 bases). The germline V gene encodes CDR1 SGHRS and CDR2 YFSETQ. The CDR3 has 14 residues. Trimming took off 3 bases at V and 3 bases at J, with 12 bases between the two ends. The CDR3 DNA follows: TGCGCCAGCAGCTACCGGACACCAGACACTGAAGCTTTCTTT. Protein product: CASSYRTPDTEAFF.

This chain joins TRBV6-1 and TRBJ1-5, with D possibly being TRBD1 (6 bases). Trimming took 2 bases from V and 0 from J, leaving 17 bases between them. The CDR3 contains 18 residues. Germline CDR1 and CDR2: MNHNS and SASEGT. The CDR3 sequence is CASSEIWVGAFSNQPQHF. DNA of the CDR3: TGTGCCAGCAGTGAAATATGGGTGGGGGCCTTTAGCAATCAGCCCCAGCATTTT.

This chain links TRBV7-9 with TRBJ2-7, with 8 bases aligning to TRBD1. The V gene's germline CDR1 is SEHNR and CDR2 FQNEAQ (reference sequence). J lost 4 bases, V lost 4 bases, and 12 bases had no gene match. There are 16 residues in the CDR3. The CDR3 DNA reads TGTGCCAGCAGCTCCCTACCCCAGGGGGCTTTTTACGAGCAGTACGTC. This sequence encodes CASSSLPQGAFYEQYV.

This rearrangement joins TRBV6-5 to TRBJ2-7, with a weak D call TRBD1 (6 bases). The V gene lost 5 bases and the J gene lost 0 bases, with 11 bases spanning the gap. Per germline, CDR1 MNHEY and CDR2 SVGAGI. The CDR3 spans 14 residues. The DNA for the CDR3 is TGTGCCAGCAGTATCGACAGGAACTCCTACGAGCAGTACTTC. Its protein product is CASSIDRNSYEQYF.

The chain recombines TRBV19 with TRBJ1-1, with 8 bases identical to TRBD1. CDR1 is LNHDA and CDR2 is SQIVND in the germline V gene (reference sequence). The CDR3 sequence is 14 residues long. Germline trimming cut 0 bases from V and 11 bases from J; bases unmatched to any gene: 8. This CDR3 is CASSIDHRGGSAFF. In DNA form, the CDR3 reads TGTGCCAGTAGTATAGATCACAGGGGGGGCAGCGCTTTCTTT.